This T cell receptor beta chain was sequenced during a study of cytomegalovirus exposure and HLA in healthy donors. Overall study: In an earlier analysis, some 110 million unique TCR beta sequences were found from approximately 170 million T cells. A preliminary data release comprised tens of millions of unique TCRs obtained from HLA-typed donors.

V was trimmed by 4 bases and J by 8 bases, leaving 14 bases between them. The CDR3 is 14 amino acids. Germline-derived CDR1 and CDR2 are MNHEY and SMNVEV (reference sequence). PCR amplification relied on 60 Vbeta primers (plus 13 Jbeta primers). Here immunoSEQ multiplex PCR was the method, and the copy in TCRdb shows in-frame clones only, minus some. The sample lists about 150,000 clones; 82% were seen once. The chain recombines TRBV27 with TRBJ1-4; D not certain. Sequencing was carried out using PBMCs. This TCR was recovered from a woman aged 45-65 years in good health and CMV-seropositive. The CDR3: CASSSGEGGEKLFF. The CDR3 nucleotides are TGTGCCAGCAGTTCCGGGGAGGGAGGAGAAAAACTGTTTTTT.